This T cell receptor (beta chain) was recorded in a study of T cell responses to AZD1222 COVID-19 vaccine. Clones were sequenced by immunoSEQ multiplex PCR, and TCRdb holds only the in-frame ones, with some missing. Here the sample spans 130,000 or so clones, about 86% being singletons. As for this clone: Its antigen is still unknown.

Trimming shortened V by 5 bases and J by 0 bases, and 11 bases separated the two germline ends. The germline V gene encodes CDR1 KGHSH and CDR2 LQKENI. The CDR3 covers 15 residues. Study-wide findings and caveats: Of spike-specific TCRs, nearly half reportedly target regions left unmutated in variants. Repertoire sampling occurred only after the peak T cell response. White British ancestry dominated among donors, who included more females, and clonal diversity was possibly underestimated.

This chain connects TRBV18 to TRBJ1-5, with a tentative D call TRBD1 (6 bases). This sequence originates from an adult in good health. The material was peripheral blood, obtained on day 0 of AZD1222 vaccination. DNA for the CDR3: TGTGCCAGCTCATTACAGGACAGTAGCAATCAGCCCCAGCATTTT. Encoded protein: CASSLQDSSNQPQHF.